This T cell receptor (beta chain) was observed in a study of early T cells in non-severe SARS-CoV-2 infection. Study background: Sequencing targeted bulk RNA from unsorted whole blood, leaving chains unpaired. The study's findings and limits: Anti-spike CD8 specificities were favored by VDJdb matching, whose results missed private and CD4 specificities.

To note about this clonotype: Its antigen is as yet unknown.

Researchers tagged individual cDNA molecules with unique molecular identifiers. MiXCR, applied by TCRdb to the 5' RACE reads, yields one record per CDR3 protein. The sample has under 45,000 distinct CDR3 sequences; around 8% are singletons. V was clipped by 2 bases and J by 3 bases, with 10 bases between them. CDR3 length: 14 amino acids. CDR1 is SGHAT and CDR2 is FQNNGV in the germline V gene. The input for sequencing was whole blood, taken at baseline. V and J are TRBV11-2 and TRBJ1-1; D unclear. The clonotype comes from an adult who was a healthcare worker with PCR-confirmed SARS-CoV-2 infection or an uninfected control (not recorded which). CDR3 DNA: TGTGCCAGCAGCTTACTACATGGGTACACTGAAGCTTTCTTT. Translated: CASSLLHGYTEAFF. Drawing the rest from reference TRBV11-2 and TRBJ1-1, the complete variable domain is EAGVAQSPRYKIIEKRQSVAFWCNPISGHATLYWYQQILGQGPKLLIQFQNNGVVDDSQLPKDRFSAERLKGVDSTLKIQPAKLEDSAVYLCASSLLHGYTEAFFGQGTRLTVV.